This entry describes one T cell receptor (beta chain). CDR3 size: 15 residues. The V gene lost 3 bases and the J gene lost 5 bases, with 17 bases spanning the gap. Germline CDR1 SGDLS, CDR2 YYNGEE. The data were produced by immunoSEQ multiplex PCR, yet TCRdb's version contains in-frame clones alone and is incomplete. The repertoire includes some 77,000 clones, 85% to 90% of them detected once, and approximately 7.6% sits in the top ten. The entry originates in a study of control samples from healthy donors and cancer patients. This sequence joins TRBV9 and TRBJ2-5; TRBD2 might be the D (6 bases). This receptor was taken from a woman aged 55-70 years in good health. Input material: blood. The CDR3 DNA is TGTGCCAGCAGCGACCGGGGGACCCAGGAGGAGACCCAGTACTTC. Translated, it gives CASSDRGTQEETQYF. Looking up the rest from reference TRBV9 and TRBJ2-5 gives the full variable domain: DSGVTQTPKHLITATGQRVTLRCSPRSGDLSVYWYQQSLDQGLQFLIQYYNGEERAKGNILERFSAQQFPDLHSELNLSSLELGDSALYFCASSDRGTQEETQYFGPGTRLLVL.